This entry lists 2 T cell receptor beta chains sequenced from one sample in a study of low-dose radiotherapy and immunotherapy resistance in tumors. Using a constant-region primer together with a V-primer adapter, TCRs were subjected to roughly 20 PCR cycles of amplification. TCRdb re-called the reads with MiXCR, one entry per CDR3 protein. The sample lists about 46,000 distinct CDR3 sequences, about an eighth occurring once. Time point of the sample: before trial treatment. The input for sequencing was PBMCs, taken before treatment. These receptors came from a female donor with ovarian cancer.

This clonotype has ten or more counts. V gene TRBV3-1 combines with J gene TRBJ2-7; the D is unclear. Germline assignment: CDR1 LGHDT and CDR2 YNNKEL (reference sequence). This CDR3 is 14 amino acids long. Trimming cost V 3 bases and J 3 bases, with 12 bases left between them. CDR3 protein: CASSHPGRLYEQYF. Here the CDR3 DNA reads TGTGCCAGCAGCCATCCGGGCCGTCTCTACGAGCAGTACTTC.

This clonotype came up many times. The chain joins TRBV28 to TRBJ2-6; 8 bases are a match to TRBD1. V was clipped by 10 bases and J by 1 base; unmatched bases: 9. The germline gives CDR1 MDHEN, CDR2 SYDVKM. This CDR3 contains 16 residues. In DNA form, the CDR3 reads TGTGCCACCGAACCGAACAGGGGGTCTGGGGCCAACGTCCTGACTTTC. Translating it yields CATEPNRGSGANVLTF.